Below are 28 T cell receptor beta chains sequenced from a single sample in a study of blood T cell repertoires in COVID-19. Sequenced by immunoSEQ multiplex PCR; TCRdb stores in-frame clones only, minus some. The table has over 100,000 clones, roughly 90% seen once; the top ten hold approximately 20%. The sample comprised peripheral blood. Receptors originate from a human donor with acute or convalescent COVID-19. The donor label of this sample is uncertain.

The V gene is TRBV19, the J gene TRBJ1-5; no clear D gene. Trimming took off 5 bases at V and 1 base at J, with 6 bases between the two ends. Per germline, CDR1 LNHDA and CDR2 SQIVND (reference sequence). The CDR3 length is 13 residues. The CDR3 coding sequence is TGTGCCAGTAGTCCGCAGAGCAATCAGCCCCAGCATTTT. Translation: CASSPQSNQPQHF.

CDR3 sequence (DNA): TGTGCCAGCAAAGACGGGACAGGGGGCTACGAGCAGTACTTC. Translated: CASKDGTGGYEQYF. The chain is built from TRBV2 and TRBJ2-7; 11 bases line up with TRBD1. V lost 7 bases to trimming and J lost 3 bases; unmatched junction nucleotides: 5. Germline V gene data show CDR1 as SNHLY and CDR2 as FYNNEI. There are 14 residues in the CDR3.

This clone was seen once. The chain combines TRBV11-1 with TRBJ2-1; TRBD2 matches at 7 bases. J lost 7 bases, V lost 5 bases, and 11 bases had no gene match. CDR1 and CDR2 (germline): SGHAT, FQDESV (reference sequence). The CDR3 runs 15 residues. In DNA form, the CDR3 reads TGTGCCAGCAGCCGGGGGGAGCGAGCTGGGAATGAGCAGTTCTTC. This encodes CASSRGERAGNEQFF. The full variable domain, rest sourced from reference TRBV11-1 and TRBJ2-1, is EAEVAQSPRYKITEKSQAVAFWCDPISGHATLYWYRQILGQGPELLVQFQDESVVDDSQLPKDRFSAERLKGVDSTLKIQPAELGDSAMYLCASSRGERAGNEQFFGPGTRLTVL.

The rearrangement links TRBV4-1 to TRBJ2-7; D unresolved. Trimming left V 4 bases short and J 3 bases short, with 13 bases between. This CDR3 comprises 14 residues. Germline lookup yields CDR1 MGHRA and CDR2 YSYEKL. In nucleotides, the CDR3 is TGCGCCAGCAGCCCTATCCTCGGGTACTACGAGCAGTACTTC. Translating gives CASSPILGYYEQYF.

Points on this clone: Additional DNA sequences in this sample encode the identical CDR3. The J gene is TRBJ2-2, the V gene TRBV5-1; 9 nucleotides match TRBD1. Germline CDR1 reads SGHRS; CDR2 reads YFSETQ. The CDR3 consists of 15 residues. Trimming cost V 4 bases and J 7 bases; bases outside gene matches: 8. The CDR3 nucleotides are TGCGCCAGCAGCCCGGGACAGGGCTTGGGCGGGGAGCTGTTTTTT. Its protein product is CASSPGQGLGGELFF. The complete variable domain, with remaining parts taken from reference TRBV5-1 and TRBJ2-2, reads KAGVTQTPRYLIKTRGQQVTLSCSPISGHRSVSWYQQTPGQGLQFLFEYFSETQRNKGNFPGRFSGRQFSNSRSEMNVSTLELGDSALYLCASSPGQGLGGELFFGEGSRLTVL.

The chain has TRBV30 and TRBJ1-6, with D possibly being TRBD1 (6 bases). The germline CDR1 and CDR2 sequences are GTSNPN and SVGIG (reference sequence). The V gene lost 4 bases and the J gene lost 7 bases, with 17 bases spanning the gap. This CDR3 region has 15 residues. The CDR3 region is CAWKKDSTKNSPLHF. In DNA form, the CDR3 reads TGTGCCTGGAAAAAGGACAGTACTAAAAATTCACCCCTCCACTTT.

The chain's CDR3 is CASSPGQANTEAFF. The CDR3 DNA follows: TGTGCCAGCAGCCCCGGACAGGCCAACACTGAAGCTTTCTTT. The V and J genes are TRBV6-4 and TRBJ1-1; 7 bases align to TRBD1. The CDR3 spans 14 residues. Germline trimming cut 6 bases from V and 2 bases from J; bases unmatched to any gene: 6. Germline V lookup: CDR1 MRHNA, CDR2 SNTAGT.

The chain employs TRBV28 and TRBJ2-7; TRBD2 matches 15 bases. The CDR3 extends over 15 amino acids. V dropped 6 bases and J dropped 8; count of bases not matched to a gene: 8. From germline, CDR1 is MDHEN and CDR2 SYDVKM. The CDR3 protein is CASRKGTSGGTKQYF. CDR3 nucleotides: TGTGCCAGCAGAAAAGGGACTAGCGGGGGGACGAAGCAGTACTTC.

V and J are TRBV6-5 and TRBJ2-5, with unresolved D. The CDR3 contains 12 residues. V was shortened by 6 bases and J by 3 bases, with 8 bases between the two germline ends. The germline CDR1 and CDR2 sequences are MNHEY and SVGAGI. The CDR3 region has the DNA TGTGCCAGCAGGCCAAGCGAAGAGACCCAGTACTTC. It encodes CASRPSEETQYF.

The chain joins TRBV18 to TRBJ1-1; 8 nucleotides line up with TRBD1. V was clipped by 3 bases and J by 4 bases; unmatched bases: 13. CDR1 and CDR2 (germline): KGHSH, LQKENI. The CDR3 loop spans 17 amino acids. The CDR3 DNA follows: TGTGCCAGCTCACCGCGGACAGGGAGGCGTATTCGCACTGAAGCTTTCTTT. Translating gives CASSPRTGRRIRTEAFF.

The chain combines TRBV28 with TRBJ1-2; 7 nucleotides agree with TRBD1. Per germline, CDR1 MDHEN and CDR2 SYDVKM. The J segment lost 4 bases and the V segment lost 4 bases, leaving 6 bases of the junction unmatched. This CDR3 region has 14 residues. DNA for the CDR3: TGTGCCAGCAGTTGGGAGACAGGGCTCTATGGCTACACCTTC. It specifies CASSWETGLYGYTF.

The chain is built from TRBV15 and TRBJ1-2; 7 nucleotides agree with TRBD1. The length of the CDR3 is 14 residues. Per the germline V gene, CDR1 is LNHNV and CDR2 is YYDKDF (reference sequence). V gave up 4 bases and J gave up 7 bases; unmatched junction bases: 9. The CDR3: CATSITTGTVGYTF. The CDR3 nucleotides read TGTGCCACCAGCATAACGACAGGGACAGTTGGCTACACCTTC.

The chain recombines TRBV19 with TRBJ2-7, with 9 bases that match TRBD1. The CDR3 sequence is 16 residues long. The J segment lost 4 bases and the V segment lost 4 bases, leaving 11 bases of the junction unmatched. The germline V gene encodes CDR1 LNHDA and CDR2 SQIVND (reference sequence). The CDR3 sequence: CASSTTPGTGLYEQYF. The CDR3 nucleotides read TGTGCCAGTAGTACGACACCCGGGACAGGGCTGTACGAGCAGTACTTC.

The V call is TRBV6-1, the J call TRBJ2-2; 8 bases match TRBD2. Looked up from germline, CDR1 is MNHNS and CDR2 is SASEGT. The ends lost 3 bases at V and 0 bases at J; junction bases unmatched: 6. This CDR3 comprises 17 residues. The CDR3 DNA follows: TGTGCCAGCAGTGATGGAGCTAGCGGGTCGAACACCGGGGAGCTGTTTTTT. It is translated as CASSDGASGSNTGELFF.

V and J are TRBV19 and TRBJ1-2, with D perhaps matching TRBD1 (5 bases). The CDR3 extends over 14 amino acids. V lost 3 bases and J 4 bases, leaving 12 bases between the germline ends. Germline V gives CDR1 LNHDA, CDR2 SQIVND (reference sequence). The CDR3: CASSIRDWSYGYTF. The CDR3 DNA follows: TGTGCCAGTAGTATCAGGGACTGGAGCTATGGCTACACCTTC.

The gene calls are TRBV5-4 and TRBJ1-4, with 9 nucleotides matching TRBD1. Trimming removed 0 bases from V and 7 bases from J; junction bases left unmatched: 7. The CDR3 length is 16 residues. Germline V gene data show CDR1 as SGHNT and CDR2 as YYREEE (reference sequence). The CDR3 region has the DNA TGTGCCAGCAGCTTGGGTGGGACAGGGCTTGGTGAAAAACTGTTTTTT. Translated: CASSLGGTGLGEKLFF.

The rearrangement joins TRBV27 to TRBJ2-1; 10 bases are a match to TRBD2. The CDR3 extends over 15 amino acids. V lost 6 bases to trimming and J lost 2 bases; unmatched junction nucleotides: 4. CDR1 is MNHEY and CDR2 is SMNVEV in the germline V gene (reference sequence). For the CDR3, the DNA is TGTGCCAGCAGCCCCGGGACTAGCGCCTACAATGAGCAGTTCTTC. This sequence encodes CASSPGTSAYNEQFF.

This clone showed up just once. The CDR3 loop is CAVPLAGGYNEQFF. CDR3 in DNA: TGTGCCGTCCCTTTAGCGGGGGGCTACAATGAGCAGTTCTTC. The rearrangement uses TRBV30 and TRBJ2-1, with 10 bases fitting TRBD2. The ends lost 8 bases at V and 3 bases at J; junction bases unmatched: 7. The CDR3 runs 14 residues. The V gene's germline CDR1 is GTSNPN and CDR2 SVGIG (reference sequence).

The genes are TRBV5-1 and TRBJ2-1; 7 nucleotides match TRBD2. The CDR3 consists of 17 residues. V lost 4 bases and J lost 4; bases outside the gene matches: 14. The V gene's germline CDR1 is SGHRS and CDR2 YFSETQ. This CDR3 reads CASSQGPRGVLYNEQFF. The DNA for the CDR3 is TGCGCCAGCAGCCAAGGACCCCGGGGGGTCCTATACAATGAGCAGTTCTTC.

CDR3 DNA sequence: TGTGCCAGCAGTGCTTCCGGGACTCAAGGGATCTATGGCTACACCTTC. Translating it yields CASSASGTQGIYGYTF. The chain joins TRBV28 to TRBJ1-2; a weak D match, TRBD1 (5 bases). The CDR3 has 16 residues. Trimming took 5 bases from V and 4 from J, leaving 20 bases between them. Germline V gene data show CDR1 as MDHEN and CDR2 as SYDVKM.

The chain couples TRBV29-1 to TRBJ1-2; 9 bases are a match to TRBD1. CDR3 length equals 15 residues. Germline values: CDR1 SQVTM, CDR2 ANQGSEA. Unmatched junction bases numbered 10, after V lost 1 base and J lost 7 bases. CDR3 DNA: TGCAGCGTTGAAGGGACAGGGGCCCAACAGTGTGGCTACACCTTC. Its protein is CSVEGTGAQQCGYTF.

CDR3 sequence (DNA): TGTGCCAGCAGAACACAGGGGCGGCCCACTGAAGCTTTCTTT. It specifies CASRTQGRPTEAFF. This chain connects TRBV11-2 to TRBJ1-1; 7 bases are a match to TRBD1. The trim removed 6 bases at V and 4 bases at J, leaving 8 bases unmatched. This CDR3 is built from 14 residues. From germline, CDR1 is SGHAT and CDR2 FQNNGV.

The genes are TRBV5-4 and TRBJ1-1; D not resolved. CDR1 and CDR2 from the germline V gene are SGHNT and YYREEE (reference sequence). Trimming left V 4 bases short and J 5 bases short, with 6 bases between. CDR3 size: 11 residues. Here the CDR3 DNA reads TGTGCCAGCAGCCTAGGTACTGAAGCTTTCTTT. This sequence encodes CASSLGTEAFF.

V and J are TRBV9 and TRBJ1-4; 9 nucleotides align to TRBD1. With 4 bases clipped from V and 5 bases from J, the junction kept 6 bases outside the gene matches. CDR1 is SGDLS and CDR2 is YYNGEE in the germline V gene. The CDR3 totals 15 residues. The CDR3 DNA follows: TGTGCCAGCAGCAATACCGGGACAGGGAATGAAAAACTGTTTTTT. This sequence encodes CASSNTGTGNEKLFF.

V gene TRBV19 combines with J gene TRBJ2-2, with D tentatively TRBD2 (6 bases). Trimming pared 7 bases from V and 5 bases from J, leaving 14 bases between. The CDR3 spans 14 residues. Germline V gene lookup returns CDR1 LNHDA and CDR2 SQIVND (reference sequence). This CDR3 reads CASIDPRGTGELFF. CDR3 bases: TGTGCCAGTATTGATCCCCGGGGGACCGGGGAGCTGTTTTTT.

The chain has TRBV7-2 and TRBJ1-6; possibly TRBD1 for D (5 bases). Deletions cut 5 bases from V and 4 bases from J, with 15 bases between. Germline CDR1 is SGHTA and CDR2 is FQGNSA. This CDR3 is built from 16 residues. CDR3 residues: CASSGVGGNYNSPLHF. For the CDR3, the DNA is TGTGCCAGCAGCGGAGTGGGGGGGAATTATAATTCACCCCTCCACTTT.

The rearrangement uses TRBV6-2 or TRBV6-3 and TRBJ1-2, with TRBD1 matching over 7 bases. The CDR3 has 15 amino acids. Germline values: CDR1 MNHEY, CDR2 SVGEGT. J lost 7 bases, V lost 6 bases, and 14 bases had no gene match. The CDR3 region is CASSSQGFRLSGYTF. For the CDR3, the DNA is TGTGCCAGCAGCTCACAGGGGTTCCGTCTGAGTGGCTACACCTTC.

The CDR3 region has the DNA TGTGCCAGCAGTTCCCAAACCACGAGGCCCCAGCATTTT. This encodes CASSSQTTRPQHF. This sequence joins TRBV6-6 and TRBJ1-5; D gene uncertain. Germline values: CDR1 MNHNY, CDR2 SVGAGI (reference sequence). The CDR3 contains 13 residues. Trimming took 4 bases from V and 9 from J, leaving 13 bases between them.